These 27 T cell receptor beta chains were all obtained from the same sample, sequenced in a study of blood T cell repertoires in COVID-19. The data were produced by immunoSEQ multiplex PCR, yet TCRdb's version contains in-frame clones alone and is incomplete. The sample records under 80,000 clones, about 78% being singletons. Source material: peripheral blood. The receptors were sampled from an elderly man with active or convalescent COVID-19.

A few counts support this clone. The chain carries TRBV4-1 and TRBJ2-5; the match to TRBD2 covers 7 bases. Germline loops: CDR1 MGHRA, CDR2 YSYEKL. CDR3 size: 15 residues. Germline trimming cut 3 bases from V and 3 bases from J; bases unmatched to any gene: 7. The CDR3 is CASSHLGLGKETQYF. For the CDR3, the DNA is TGCGCCAGCAGCCACCTTGGACTAGGAAAAGAGACCCAGTACTTC.

The genes are TRBV7-7 and TRBJ1-2, with TRBD1 matching 8 bases. Germline V lookup: CDR1 SSHAT, CDR2 FNYEAQ (reference sequence). V lost 5 bases and J lost 2; bases outside the gene matches: 13. There are 17 residues in the CDR3. The CDR3 DNA reads TGTGCCAGCAGCAGAATGACAGGGGACTTAGCGAACTATGGCTACACCTTC. Translated, it gives CASSRMTGDLANYGYTF.

The V gene is TRBV30, the J gene TRBJ2-4, with no clear D. The CDR3 is made up of 13 amino acids. V was shortened by 4 bases and J by 9 bases, with 16 bases between the two germline ends. Germline V gene data show CDR1 as GTSNPN and CDR2 as SVGIG (reference sequence). As DNA, the CDR3 is TGTGCCTGGACCCCCCAAGAGACGGGCATTCAGTACTTC. Its translation is CAWTPQETGIQYF.

The chain employs TRBV4-2 and TRBJ1-5; maybe TRBD1 (5 bases). The CDR3 consists of 14 residues. Germline-derived CDR1 and CDR2 are LGHNA and YNFKEQ. V was shortened by 0 bases and J by 4 bases, with 7 bases between the two germline ends. The CDR3 is CASSQEDTNQPQHF. CDR3 DNA: TGTGCCAGCAGCCAAGAGGACACAAATCAGCCCCAGCATTTT.

V usage is TRBV6-5 and J usage is TRBJ2-7, with TRBD1 identical over 7 bases. There are 13 residues in the CDR3. With V trimmed by 10 bases and J by 6 bases, 12 bases remained unmatched. Germline CDR1 MNHEY, CDR2 SVGAGI. For the CDR3, the DNA is TGTGCCACCGACGACTACAGGGGCGGCGAGCAGTACTTC. Protein product: CATDDYRGGEQYF.

The rearrangement links TRBV29-1 to TRBJ2-7, with D tentatively TRBD1 (5 bases). V was trimmed by 5 bases and J by 0 bases, leaving 8 bases between them. From germline, CDR1 is SQVTM and CDR2 ANQGSEA. CDR3 length: 12 residues. This chain's CDR3 is CSVSDNSYEQYF. CDR3 nucleotides: TGCAGCGTTTCGGACAACTCCTACGAGCAGTACTTC.

The chain carries TRBV24-1 and TRBJ2-7; D gene ambiguous. Per the germline V gene, CDR1 is KGHDR and CDR2 is SFDVKD. With 9 bases removed from V and 0 bases from J, the gap between germline ends came to 23 bases. This CDR3 is built from 17 residues. This CDR3 is CATPDTKRQQSSYEQYF. The CDR3 coding sequence is TGTGCCACCCCGGATACCAAACGACAACAAAGCTCCTACGAGCAGTACTTC.

The CDR3 DNA is TGTGCCAGCAGATCAGGGGGCAGGGATACTGAAGCTTTCTTT. It translates to CASRSGGRDTEAFF. The chain carries TRBV21-1 and TRBJ1-1; the table's D call TRBD1 went unverified against the DNA. TRBV21-1 is termed a pseudogene. The CDR3 sequence is 14 residues long.

The chain recombines TRBV5-5 with TRBJ2-5; D is unresolved. The CDR3 length is 13 residues. Germline CDR1 SGHKS, CDR2 YYEKEE (reference sequence). Trimming took 0 bases from V and 5 from J, leaving 8 bases between them. The CDR3: CASSLGHWETQYF. CDR3 DNA sequence: TGTGCCAGCAGCTTGGGACATTGGGAGACCCAGTACTTC.

This clone was seen more than once but under ten times. V and J are TRBV3-1 (or the pseudogene TRBV3-2) and TRBJ2-1; 7 nucleotides line up with TRBD2. The CDR3 sequence is 18 residues long. Germline CDR1 LGHDT, CDR2 YNNKEL (reference sequence). V was clipped by 3 bases and J by 3 bases; unmatched bases: 14. The CDR3 DNA is TGTGCCAGCAGCCAGGATCCTAGCGGAAGAGAGGTCTACAATGAGCAGTTCTTC. This sequence encodes CASSQDPSGREVYNEQFF.

This chain connects TRBV2 to TRBJ2-2; 11 nucleotides match TRBD2. CDR1 is SNHLY, CDR2 FYNNEI, per germline. V was clipped by 6 bases and J by 2 bases; unmatched bases: 5. The CDR3 is 16 residues long. The CDR3 DNA follows: TGTGCCAGCAGGTCCCTAGCGGGAGGAAACACCGGGGAGCTGTTTTTT. Translating it yields CASRSLAGGNTGELFF.

The chain recombines TRBV5-1 with TRBJ1-6; D might be TRBD1 (6 bases). The ends were cut back, 1 base at V and 1 base at J, with 15 bases in the middle. In germline, CDR1 is SGHRS, CDR2 YFSETQ. The CDR3 spans 18 residues. The CDR3 bases are TGCGCCAGCAGCTTGATTCAGGGTACAGGGTCCTATAATTCACCCCTCCACTTT. Encoded protein: CASSLIQGTGSYNSPLHF.

The J gene is TRBJ2-5, the V gene TRBV28, with D perhaps TRBD1 (5 bases). The germline V gene encodes CDR1 MDHEN and CDR2 SYDVKM. The germline V and J ends were trimmed by 8 bases and 2 bases, with 15 bases remaining between them. This CDR3 comprises 14 residues. The CDR3 coding sequence is TGTGCCAGCGCGCGCCCCACAGGTCAAGAGACCCAGTACTTC. Translated, it gives CASARPTGQETQYF. Drawing the rest from reference TRBV28 and TRBJ2-5, the complete variable domain is DVKVTQSSRYLVKRTGEKVFLECVQDMDHENMFWYRQDPGLGLRLIYFSYDVKMKEKGDIPEGYSVSREKKERFSLILESASTNQTSMYLCASARPTGQETQYFGPGTRLLVL.

The J gene is TRBJ1-4, the V gene TRBV21-1; TRBD1 reflects the table's D call only, with no check against the DNA. TRBV21-1 is a pseudogene. The CDR3 sequence is 14 residues long. CDR3 sequence (DNA): TGTGCCACCAATTCCCAGGGGCCGAATGAAAAACTGTTTTTT. It yields the protein CATNSQGPNEKLFF.

V and J are TRBV2 and TRBJ1-2, with a weak D call TRBD1 (6 bases). Germline CDR1 SNHLY, CDR2 FYNNEI. This CDR3 region has 15 residues. V was cut by 8 bases and J by 8 bases, with 24 bases left in between. This CDR3 is CASAPAGASSQGYTF. In nucleotides, the CDR3 is TGTGCCAGCGCTCCGGCAGGGGCATCCTCACAAGGCTACACCTTC.

This clone was seen only a few times. The CDR3, as DNA: TGCAGTGCTAGTGGGGACAGGTTTGGGTACAATGAGCAGTTCTTC. As protein: CSASGDRFGYNEQFF. The V call is TRBV20-1, the J call TRBJ2-1; 8 bases fit TRBD1. V dropped 3 bases and J dropped 4; count of bases not matched to a gene: 8. Germline-derived CDR1 and CDR2 are DFQATT and SNEGSKA (reference sequence). This CDR3 spans 15 amino acids.

The chain joins TRBV13 to TRBJ2-2; D is undetermined. Trimming stripped 7 bases from V and 0 bases from J, with 6 bases between. Germline CDR1 is PRHDT and CDR2 is FYEKMQ (reference sequence). This CDR3 has 13 amino acids. The CDR3 nucleotides read TGTGCCAGCACGGAGTCGAACACCGGGGAGCTGTTTTTT. It is translated as CASTESNTGELFF.

V is TRBV30 and J is TRBJ2-3, with D tentatively TRBD1 (5 bases). CDR3 size: 15 residues. Trimming removed 2 bases at V and 0 bases at J, with 12 bases between. Germline loops: CDR1 GTSNPN, CDR2 SVGIG (reference sequence). CDR3 protein: CAWSPKDTSTDTQYF. The CDR3 DNA reads as TGTGCCTGGAGTCCAAAGGACACAAGCACAGATACGCAGTATTTT.

The rearrangement links TRBV14 to TRBJ2-2; the match to TRBD2 covers 7 bases. This CDR3 contains 16 residues. Trimming at V came to 1 base and at J to 4 bases, leaving 6 bases not matched to a gene. CDR1 and CDR2 (germline): SGHDN, FVKESK. The CDR3 DNA sequence: TGTGCCAGCAGCCAAGCTAGCGGAGGCGGCACCGGGGAGCTGTTTTTT. Amino acids: CASSQASGGGTGELFF. Full variable domain (rest looked up from reference TRBV14 and TRBJ2-2): EAGVTQFPSHSVIEKGQTVTLRCDPISGHDNLYWYRRVMGKEIKFLLHFVKESKQDESGMPNNRFLAERTGGTYSTLKVQPAELEDSGVYFCASSQASGGGTGELFFGEGSRLTVL.

The rearrangement links TRBV24-1 to TRBJ2-5; 7 bases line up with TRBD2. V shed 5 bases, J shed 4 bases, and the junction held 6 bases outside the gene matches. Germline values: CDR1 KGHDR, CDR2 SFDVKD. The CDR3 runs to 14 residues. CDR3 DNA sequence: TGTGCCACCAGTGGGGGCGGGAGCTCAGAGACCCAGTACTTC. It encodes CATSGGGSSETQYF.

J is TRBJ2-7 and V is TRBV7-2; perhaps TRBD1 as D (6 bases). The CDR3 sequence is 16 residues long. Germline CDR1 and CDR2: SGHTA and FQGNSA. Trimming cost V 3 bases and J 2 bases, with 17 bases left between them. CDR3 amino acids: CASSLYARGFPYEQYF. CDR3 DNA sequence: TGTGCCAGCAGCTTGTACGCAAGGGGGTTCCCCTACGAGCAGTACTTC.

The V gene is TRBV2, the J gene TRBJ2-1; 7 nucleotides match TRBD1. V lost 8 bases to trimming and J lost 6 bases; unmatched junction nucleotides: 10. Germline V gives CDR1 SNHLY, CDR2 FYNNEI. This CDR3 is built from 14 residues. CDR3 sequence reads: CASVKTGTINEQFF. CDR3 coding DNA: TGTGCCAGCGTTAAGACAGGGACGATCAATGAGCAGTTCTTC. Combining the CDR3 with reference TRBV2 and TRBJ2-1 gives the whole variable domain EPEVTQTPSHQVTQMGQEVILRCVPISNHLYFYWYRQILGQKVEFLVSFYNNEISEKSEIFDDQFSVERPDGSNFTLKIRSTKLEDSAMYFCASVKTGTINEQFFGPGTRLTVL.

The J gene is TRBJ1-2, the V gene TRBV20-1; D perhaps matches TRBD1 (5 bases). The CDR3 totals 11 residues. The V end was cut by 1 base, the J end by 7 bases, with 7 bases between. Germline lookup yields CDR1 DFQATT and CDR2 SNEGSKA (reference sequence). CDR3 bases: TGCAGTGCTAGAGGGGGCTCTGGCTACACCTTC. Translated, it gives CSARGGSGYTF.

This clone was seen only once. Written as DNA, the CDR3 is TGTGCCAGCGCCCGAACAGGGGGATACACCGGGGAGCTGTTTTTT. It is translated as CASARTGGYTGELFF. The J gene is TRBJ2-2, the V gene TRBV25-1, with 8 bases lining up with TRBD1. In germline, CDR1 is MGHDK, CDR2 SYGVNS. This CDR3 region has 15 residues. With V trimmed by 8 bases and J by 3 bases, 8 bases remained unmatched. Variable domain in full (rest from reference TRBV25-1 and TRBJ2-2): EADIYQTPRYLVIGTGKKITLECSQTMGHDKMYWYQQDPGMELHLIHYSYGVNSTEKGDLSSESTVSRIRTEHFPLTLESARPSHTSQYLCASARTGGYTGELFFGEGSRLTVL.

The chain is built from TRBV30 and TRBJ1-5; tentative D call: TRBD1 (5 bases). Germline CDR1 GTSNPN, CDR2 SVGIG (reference sequence). CDR3 length: 15 amino acids. Trimming cost V 0 bases and J 2 bases, with 11 bases left between them. The CDR3 loop reads CAWSVVGLGNQPQHF. The CDR3 DNA is TGTGCCTGGAGTGTGGTGGGGCTCGGCAATCAGCCCCAGCATTTT.

The chain combines TRBV5-1 with TRBJ1-6; TRBD1 matches 7 bases. The V segment lost 4 bases and the J segment 5 bases; nucleotides outside the gene matches: 6. Germline V gives CDR1 SGHRS, CDR2 YFSETQ. The CDR3 is made up of 15 amino acids. The CDR3 DNA reads TGCGCCAGCAGCCCAAGACAGGGAAATAATTCACCCCTCCACTTT. Amino acids: CASSPRQGNNSPLHF.

This clone occurred a few times. The chain employs TRBV7-9 and TRBJ2-5; TRBD1 aligns across 10 bases. In germline, CDR1 is SEHNR, CDR2 FQNEAQ (reference sequence). The CDR3 runs to 14 residues. The trim removed 6 bases at V and 1 base at J, leaving 2 bases unmatched. CDR3 protein: CASRDRGSQETQYF. As DNA, the CDR3 is TGTGCCAGCAGGGACAGGGGGTCCCAAGAGACCCAGTACTTC.